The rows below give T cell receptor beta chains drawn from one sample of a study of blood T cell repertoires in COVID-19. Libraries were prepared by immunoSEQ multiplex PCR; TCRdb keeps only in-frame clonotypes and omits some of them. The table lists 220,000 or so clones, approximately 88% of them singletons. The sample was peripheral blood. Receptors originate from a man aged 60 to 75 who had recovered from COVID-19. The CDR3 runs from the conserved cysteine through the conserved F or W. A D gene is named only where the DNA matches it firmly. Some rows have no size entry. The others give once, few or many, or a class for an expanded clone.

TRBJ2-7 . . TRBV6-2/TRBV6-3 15 TGTGCCAGCAGTCCCGATGTCGTTCGGGTCTACGAGCAGTACTTC CASSPDVVRVYEQYF
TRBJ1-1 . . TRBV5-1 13 TGCGCCAGCAGCTGGGGCAGGGGCACTGAAGCTTTCTTT CASSWGRGTEAFF
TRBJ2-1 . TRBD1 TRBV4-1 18 TGCGCCAGCAGCCAAGATCGACAGGGCCCTATCAATTACAATGAGCAGTTCTTC CASSQDRQGPINYNEQFF
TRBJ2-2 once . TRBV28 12 TGTGCCGCCCAAGCGGGCACCGGGGAGCTGTTTTTT CAAQAGTGELFF
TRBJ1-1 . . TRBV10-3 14 TGTGCCATCAGATTACAGGGTCTAGGGACTGAAGCTTTCTTT CAIRLQGLGTEAFF
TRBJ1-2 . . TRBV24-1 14 TGTGCCACCGGCGGGGCGGGGGCCGCCTATGGCTACACCTTC CATGGAGAAYGYTF
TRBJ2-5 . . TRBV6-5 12 TGTGCCAGCCGGTACAGTGAAGAGACCCAGTACTTC CASRYSEETQYF
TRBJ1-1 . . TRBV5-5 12 TGTGCCAGCAGCTTGTCGGGGACTGAAGCTTTCTTT CASSLSGTEAFF
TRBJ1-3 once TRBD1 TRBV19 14 TGTGCCACCCAACCGACAGGGAAAGGAAACACCATATATTTT CATQPTGKGNTIYF
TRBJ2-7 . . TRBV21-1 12 TGTGCCAGCAGCAAAGCGAGGGTCGAGCAGTACTTC CASSKARVEQYF
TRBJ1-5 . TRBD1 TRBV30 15 TGTGCCTGGAGGAGTACAGGGGGCCGAAATCAGCCCCAGCATTTT CAWRSTGGRNQPQHF
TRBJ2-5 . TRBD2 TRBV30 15 TGTGCCTCGATACTAGCGGGAGGGCCCACGGGGACCCAGTACTTC CASILAGGPTGTQYF
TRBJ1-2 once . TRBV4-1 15 TGCGCCAGCAGCCAAGAAGGTCGAAGGGGCCATGGCTACACCTTC CASSQEGRRGHGYTF
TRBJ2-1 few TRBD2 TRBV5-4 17 TGTGCCAGCAGCGCCGGGGGGGCGAGGGAGAGGTACAATGAGCAGTTCTTC CASSAGGARERYNEQFF
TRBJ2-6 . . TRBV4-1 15 TGCGCCAGCAGCCAAGAGAGAGGTGGGGCCAACGTCCTGACTTTC CASSQERGGANVLTF
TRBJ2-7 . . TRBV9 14 TGTGCCAGCAGCGGCGGACGGGAGAGTTACGAGCAGTACTTC CASSGGRESYEQYF
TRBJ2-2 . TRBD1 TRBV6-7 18 TGTGCCAGCACCTACTATCGGACAGGGAGAACGAACACCGGGGAGCTGTTTTTT CASTYYRTGRTNTGELFF
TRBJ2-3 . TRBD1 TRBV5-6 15 TGTGCCAGCAGCTTATCGACAGGGAGCACAGATACGCAGTATTTT CASSLSTGSTDTQYF
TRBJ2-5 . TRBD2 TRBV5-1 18 TGCGCCAGCAGCGTTGGACTAGCGGGAGGAGTCCCACAAGAGACCCAGTACTTC CASSVGLAGGVPQETQYF
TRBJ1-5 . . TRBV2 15 TGTGCCAGCAGTGAAGCCCCGGGACAAGGGCAGCCCCAGCATTTT CASSEAPGQGQPQHF
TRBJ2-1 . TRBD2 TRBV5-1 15 TGCGCCAGCAGTCTACTAGCGGGAGGGATTAATGAGCAGTTCTTC CASSLLAGGINEQFF
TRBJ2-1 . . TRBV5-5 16 TGTGCCAGCAGCCTGGAGATGAGCGGCTATTACAATGAGCAGTTCTTC CASSLEMSGYYNEQFF
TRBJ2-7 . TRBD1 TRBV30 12 TGTGCCTGGAGGACAGGGAATGGCGAGCAGTACTTC CAWRTGNGEQYF
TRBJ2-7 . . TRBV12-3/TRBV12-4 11 TGTGCCAGCAGTTTAATACAGGAGCAGTACTTC CASSLIQEQYF
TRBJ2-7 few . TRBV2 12 TGTGCCAGCAGTGAAATTACCTACGAGCAGTACTTC CASSEITYEQYF
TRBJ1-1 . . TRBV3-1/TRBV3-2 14 TGTGCCAGCAGCCCACGGGAGTTTAACACTGAAGCTTTCTTT CASSPREFNTEAFF
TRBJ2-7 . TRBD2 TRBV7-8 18 TGTGCCAGCAGCCGTCCCGGGACTAGCGGGGGGGCCTTTGACGAGCAGTACTTC CASSRPGTSGGAFDEQYF
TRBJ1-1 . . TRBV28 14 TGTGCCAGCAGTTTCCCCCAGGGGAACACTGAAGCTTTCTTT CASSFPQGNTEAFF
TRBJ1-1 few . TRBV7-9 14 TGTGCCAGCAGCTGGGGAGGGGTTAGTACTGAAGCTTTCTTT CASSWGGVSTEAFF
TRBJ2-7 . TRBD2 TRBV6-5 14 TGTGCCAGCAGCAGACTAGCTGGGACCTACGAGCAGTACTTC CASSRLAGTYEQYF
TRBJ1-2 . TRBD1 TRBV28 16 TGTGCCAGCAGGGGGACAGGGAGCCTTTCTAACTATGGCTACACCTTC CASRGTGSLSNYGYTF
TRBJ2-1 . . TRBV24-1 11 TGTGCCACCTCACTGGGAGATGAGCAGTTCTTC CATSLGDEQFF
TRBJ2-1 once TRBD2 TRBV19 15 TGTGCCAGTAGTGCGATGACTAGCGGGATCGATGAGCAGTTCTTC CASSAMTSGIDEQFF
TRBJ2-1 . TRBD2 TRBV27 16 TGTGCCAGCAGTCGACTAGCGGGAGCCATATACAATGAGCAGTTCTTC CASSRLAGAIYNEQFF
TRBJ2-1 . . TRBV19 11 TGTGCCAGTAGCACCCGGGGTGAGCAGTTCTTC CASSTRGEQFF